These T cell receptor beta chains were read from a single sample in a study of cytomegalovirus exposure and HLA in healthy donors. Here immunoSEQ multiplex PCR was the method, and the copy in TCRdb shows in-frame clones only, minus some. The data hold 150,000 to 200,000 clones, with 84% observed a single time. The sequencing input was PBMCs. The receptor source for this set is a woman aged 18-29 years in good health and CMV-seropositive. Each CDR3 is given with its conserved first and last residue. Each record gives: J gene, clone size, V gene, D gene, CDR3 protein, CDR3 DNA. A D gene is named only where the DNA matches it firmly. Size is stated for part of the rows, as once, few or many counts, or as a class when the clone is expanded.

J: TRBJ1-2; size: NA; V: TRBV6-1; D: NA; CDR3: CASSDNGRGYTF; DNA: TGTGCCAGCAGTGACAATGGGAGGGGCTACACCTTC
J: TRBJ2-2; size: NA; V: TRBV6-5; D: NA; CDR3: CASSKTAYTGELFF; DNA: TGTGCCAGCAGTAAAACAGCTTACACCGGGGAGCTGTTTTTT
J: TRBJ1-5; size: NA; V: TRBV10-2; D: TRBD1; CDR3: CASSGQGYQPQHF; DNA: TGCGCCAGCAGCGGACAGGGATATCAGCCCCAGCATTTT
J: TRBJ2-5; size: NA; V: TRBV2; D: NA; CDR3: CASSAILDWLQETQYF; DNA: TGTGCCAGCAGTGCAATACTAGATTGGTTGCAAGAGACCCAGTACTTC
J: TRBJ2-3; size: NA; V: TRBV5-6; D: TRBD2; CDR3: CASSLTSAGTDTQYF; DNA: TGTGCCAGCAGCCTGACTAGCGCGGGCACAGATACGCAGTATTTT
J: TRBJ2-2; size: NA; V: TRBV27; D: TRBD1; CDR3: CASSFIGGKEELFF; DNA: TGTGCCAGCAGTTTTATAGGGGGCAAGGAGGAGCTGTTTTTT
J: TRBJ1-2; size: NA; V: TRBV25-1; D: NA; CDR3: CASSGGTIYGYTF; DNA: TGTGCCAGCAGTGGGGGGACAATCTATGGCTACACCTTC
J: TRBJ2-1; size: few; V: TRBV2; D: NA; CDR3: CASSEVAGLHNEQFF; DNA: TGTGCCAGCAGTGAAGTGGCAGGGCTTCACAATGAGCAGTTCTTC
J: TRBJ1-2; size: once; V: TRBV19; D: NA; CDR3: CASSILGGYTF; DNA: TGTGCCAGTAGTATCCTCGGTGGCTACACCTTC
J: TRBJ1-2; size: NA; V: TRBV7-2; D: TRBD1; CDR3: CASSISGQGFGYTF; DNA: TGTGCCAGCAGCATTTCGGGACAGGGGTTTGGCTACACCTTC
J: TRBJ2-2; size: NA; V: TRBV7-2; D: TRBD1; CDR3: CASSAGTGSTGELFF; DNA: TGTGCCAGCAGCGCCGGGACAGGGAGCACCGGGGAGCTGTTTTTT
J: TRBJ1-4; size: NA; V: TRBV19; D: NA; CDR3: CASSIMAAPNEKLFF; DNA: TGTGCCAGTAGTATTATGGCAGCGCCTAATGAAAAACTGTTTTTT
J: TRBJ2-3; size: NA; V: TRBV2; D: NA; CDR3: CASIGLRGRTRDTQYF; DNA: TGTGCCAGCATAGGATTGCGGGGGCGCACCAGAGATACGCAGTATTTT
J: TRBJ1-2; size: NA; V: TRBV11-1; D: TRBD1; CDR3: CASSLTQGDYGYTF; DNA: TGTGCCAGCAGCTTAACCCAGGGGGACTATGGCTACACCTTC
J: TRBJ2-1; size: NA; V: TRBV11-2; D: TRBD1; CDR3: CASSLWDRAYNEQFF; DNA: TGTGCCAGCAGCTTATGGGACAGGGCCTACAATGAGCAGTTCTTC
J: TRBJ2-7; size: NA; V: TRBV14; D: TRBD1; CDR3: CASSPGTVLSKQYF; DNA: TGTGCCAGCAGCCCCGGGACAGTTCTTTCAAAGCAGTACTTC
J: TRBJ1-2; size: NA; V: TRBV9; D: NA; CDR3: CASSDTGTGGYTF; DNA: TGTGCCAGCAGCGACACAGGGACCGGTGGCTACACCTTC
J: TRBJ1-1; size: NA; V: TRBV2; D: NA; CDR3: CASSEEGGTEAFF; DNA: TGTGCCAGCAGTGAGGAGGGCGGAACTGAAGCTTTCTTT
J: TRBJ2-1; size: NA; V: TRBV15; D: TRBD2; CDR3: CATSRDRLSLGGREFF; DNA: TGTGCCACCAGCAGAGATAGACTATCCCTGGGGGGGAGGGAGTTCTTC
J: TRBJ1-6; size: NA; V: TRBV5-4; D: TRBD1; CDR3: CASRTRDRGMGSPLHF; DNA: TGTGCCAGCAGAACCCGGGACAGGGGGATGGGGTCACCCCTCCACTTT
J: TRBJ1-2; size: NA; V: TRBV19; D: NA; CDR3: CASKGIRQEANYGYTF; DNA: TGTGCCAGTAAGGGGATCCGTCAGGAAGCTAACTATGGCTACACCTTC
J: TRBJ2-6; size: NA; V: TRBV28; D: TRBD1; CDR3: CASSLLGQGLISGANVLTF; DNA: TGTGCCAGCAGTTTACTAGGACAGGGCTTGATCTCTGGGGCCAACGTCCTGACTTTC
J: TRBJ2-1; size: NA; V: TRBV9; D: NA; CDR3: CASSARVDYNEQFF; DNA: TGTGCCAGCAGCGCCAGGGTGGACTACAATGAGCAGTTCTTC
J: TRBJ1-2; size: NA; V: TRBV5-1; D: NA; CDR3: CASSKWTENYGYTF; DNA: TGCGCCAGCAGCAAATGGACAGAAAACTATGGCTACACCTTC